This TCR beta chain was observed in a study of blood T cells in healthy people across ages. Study-wide results and caveats: TCR beta diversity tracked closely with naive T cell percentage. Expanded clonotype shifts may have been confounded, as the donors had an unknown CMV status. Estimated diversity across one million T cells was deemed an underestimate.

The authors ran a second PCR of 7 to 11 cycles using a sample-barcoded 5' primer and a J-beta primer mix. TCRdb redid the calling of the 5' RACE reads with MiXCR, one entry per CDR3 protein. The table shows roughly 680,000 distinct CDR3 sequences, with approximately 52% occurring only once. CDR1 is MNHEY, CDR2 SVGAGI, per germline. Trimming removed 4 bases from V and 9 bases from J, with 18 bases in between. CDR3 size: 14 residues. The table lists this clonotype with many counts. Its antigen is as yet unknown. Sequencing was performed on blood. The rearrangement uses TRBV6-5 and TRBJ1-2; D is undetermined. This TCR came from a woman older than 75 in good health. CDR3 in amino acids: CASSSGGPFKSYTF. CDR3 in DNA: TGTGCCAGCAGTTCCGGAGGGCCCTTTAAGAGCTACACCTTC.